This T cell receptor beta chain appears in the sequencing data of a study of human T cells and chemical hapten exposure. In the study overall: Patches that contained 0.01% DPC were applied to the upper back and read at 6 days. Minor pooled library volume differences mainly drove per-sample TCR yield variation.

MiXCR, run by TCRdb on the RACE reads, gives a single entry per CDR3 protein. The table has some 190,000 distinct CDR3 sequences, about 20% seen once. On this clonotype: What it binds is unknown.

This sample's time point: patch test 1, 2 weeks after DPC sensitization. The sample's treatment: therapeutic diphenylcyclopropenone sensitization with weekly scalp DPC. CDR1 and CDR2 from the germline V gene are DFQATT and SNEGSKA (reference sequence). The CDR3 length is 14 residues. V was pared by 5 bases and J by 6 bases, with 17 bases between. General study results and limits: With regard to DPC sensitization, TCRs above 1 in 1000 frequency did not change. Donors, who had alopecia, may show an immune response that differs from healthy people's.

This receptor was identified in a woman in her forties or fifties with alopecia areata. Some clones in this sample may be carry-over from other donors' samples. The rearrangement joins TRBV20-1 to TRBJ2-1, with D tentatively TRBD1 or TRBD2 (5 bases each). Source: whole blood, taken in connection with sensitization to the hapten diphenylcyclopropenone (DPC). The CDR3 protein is CSAYRDPLGNEQFF. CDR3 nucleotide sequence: TGCAGTGCTTATCGGGACCCCTTAGGCAATGAGCAGTTCTTC.